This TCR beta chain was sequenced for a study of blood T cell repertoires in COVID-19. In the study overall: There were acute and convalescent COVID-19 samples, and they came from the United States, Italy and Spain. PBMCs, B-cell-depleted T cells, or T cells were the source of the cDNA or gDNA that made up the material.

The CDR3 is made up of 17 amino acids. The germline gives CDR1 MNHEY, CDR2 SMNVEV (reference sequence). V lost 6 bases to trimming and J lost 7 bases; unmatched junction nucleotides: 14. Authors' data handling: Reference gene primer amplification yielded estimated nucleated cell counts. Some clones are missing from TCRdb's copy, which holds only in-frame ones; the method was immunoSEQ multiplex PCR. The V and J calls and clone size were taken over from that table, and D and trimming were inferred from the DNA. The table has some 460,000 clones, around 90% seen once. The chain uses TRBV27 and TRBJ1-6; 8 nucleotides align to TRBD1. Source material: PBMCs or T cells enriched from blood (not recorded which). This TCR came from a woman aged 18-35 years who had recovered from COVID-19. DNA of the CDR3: TGTGCCAGCAGATCGGACAGGGTCTTCCCCCTAAATTCACCCCTCCACTTT. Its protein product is CASRSDRVFPLNSPLHF.